The T cell receptor (beta chain) under discussion was sequenced for a study of spatial heterogeneity in lung cancer. Study information: Each distinct TCR and UMI combination averaged more than ten appearances in raw reads. Broader study findings: Resection saw ubiquitous expanded tumor TCRs appear in blood more than follow-up did.

A unique molecular identifier was carried by every single TCR cDNA molecule. One entry per CDR3 protein results from TCRdb running MiXCR on the 5' RACE reads. The profile shows approximately 13,000 distinct CDR3 sequences, roughly 15% of them singletons. This sample's time point: sample taken at primary tumor resection. In each case, whole RNA from tumor, nontumor lung or frozen PBMC was sequenced unsorted. Samples were donated by 72 untreated early-stage non-small cell lung cancer patients. A few counts support this clonotype. What it recognizes is unknown. This TCR derives from a male donor with early-stage non-small cell lung cancer. The sample in question was PBMCs, obtained at surgery.

The CDR3 is CALNPGQLIFYMNTEAFF. The CDR3 DNA follows: TGCGCCCTGAACCCGGGACAACTGATTTTTTACATGAACACTGAAGCTTTCTTT. The V and J genes are TRBV10-1 and TRBJ1-1, with D possibly TRBD1 on 6 matching bases. V dropped 11 bases and J dropped 0 bases, with 28 bases sitting between them. Germline V gene lookup returns CDR1 WNHNN and CDR2 SYGVQD (reference sequence). The CDR3 is made up of 18 amino acids.